A selection of T cell receptor beta chains follows, all from one sample in a study of blood T cell repertoires in COVID-19. Sequenced by immunoSEQ multiplex PCR; TCRdb stores in-frame clones only, minus some. This sample has tens of thousands of clones, with roughly 86% found just once. Sequencing input: peripheral blood. These TCRs come from a man aged 50-59 years with acute or convalescent COVID-19. The CDR3 runs from the conserved cysteine through the conserved F or W.

J gene,V gene,CDR3 protein
TRBJ1-1,TRBV10-1,CASSSGVLHGEAFF
TRBJ2-1,TRBV21-1,CARADFWGRGAYNEQFF
TRBJ1-6,TRBV6-5,CASRGSHNSPLHF
TRBJ2-1,TRBV5-4,CASSLGLRNNEQFF
TRBJ1-1,TRBV5-1,CASSETGTGETEAFF
TRBJ1-2,TRBV6-5,CASSSGDYGYTF
TRBJ2-5,TRBV2,CASSTGTSDFLRETQYF
TRBJ2-2,TRBV7-9,CASSPWTSLGTGELFF
TRBJ1-6,TRBV19,CASGGQGYSPLHF
TRBJ2-5,TRBV24-1,CATSSSRVAGPNGETQYF
TRBJ1-1,TRBV6-5,CASRMAAEAFF